The 26 T cell receptor beta chains reported below all come from one sample, sequenced in a study of human T cells and chemical hapten exposure. Sequencing started from total RNA isolated from unfractionated whole blood. From the 5' RACE reads, TCRdb called clonotypes with MiXCR, one entry per CDR3 protein. The table has 130,000 or so distinct CDR3 sequences, 3.5% to 5% seen once; the top ten hold 1.3% to 1.5%. These receptors all stem from a female donor in good health.

This clonotype turned up a few times. The chain couples TRBV13 to TRBJ2-1, with 8 bases identical to TRBD1. Unmatched junction bases numbered 7, after V lost 6 bases and J lost 3 bases. This CDR3 comprises 15 residues. Looked up from germline, CDR1 is PRHDT and CDR2 is FYEKMQ (reference sequence). CDR3 DNA sequence: TGTGCCAGCAGTCAACAGGGGGTTCGCTACAATGAGCAGTTCTTC. Encoded protein: CASSQQGVRYNEQFF.

This clonotype has at least ten counts. The chain joins TRBV7-3 to TRBJ1-2, with TRBD1 as a possible D gene (6 bases). This CDR3 comprises 13 residues. V lost 3 bases and J lost 8, with 13 bases in between. Germline V lookup: CDR1 SGHTA, CDR2 FQGTGA. The CDR3 spells CASSLAQGGGYTF. The CDR3, as DNA: TGTGCCAGCAGCTTGGCACAGGGTGGAGGCTACACCTTC. Drawing the rest from reference TRBV7-3 and TRBJ1-2, the complete variable domain is GAGVSQTPSNKVTEKGKYVELRCDPISGHTALYWYRQSLGQGPEFLIYFQGTGAADDSGLPNDRFFAVRPEGSVSTLKIQRTERGDSAVYLCASSLAQGGGYTFGSGTRLTVV.

This clonotype was counted ten times or more. The J gene is TRBJ1-5, the V gene TRBV11-2, with D unresolved. Germline-derived CDR1 and CDR2 are SGHAT and FQNNGV. Trimming took off 2 bases at V and 9 bases at J, with 11 bases between the two ends. This CDR3 is 13 amino acids long. This CDR3 reads CASSLTDRGPQHF. In nucleotides, the CDR3 is TGTGCCAGCAGCTTAACAGACCGTGGGCCCCAGCATTTT.

This clonotype was counted ten times or more. The chain employs TRBV20-1 and TRBJ1-1; D is ambiguous. V shed 2 bases and J shed 10 bases, with 11 bases lying between them. The germline V gene has CDR1 DFQATT and CDR2 SNEGSKA (reference sequence). The CDR3 runs to 11 residues. CDR3 sequence (DNA): TGCAGTGCTAGAATGGCCGTAGGAGCTTTCTTT. Protein product: CSARMAVGAFF.

The rearrangement uses TRBV6-5 and TRBJ2-5; 7 nucleotides line up with TRBD1. Per germline, CDR1 MNHEY and CDR2 SVGAGI. V lost 2 bases to trimming and J lost 2 bases; unmatched junction nucleotides: 14. The CDR3 extends over 18 amino acids. CDR3 sequence: CASSYGGMQGVRQETQYF. In DNA form, the CDR3 reads TGTGCCAGCAGTTACGGAGGAATGCAGGGGGTACGACAAGAGACCCAGTACTTC.

This clonotype has at least ten counts. V and J are TRBV24-1 and TRBJ2-3; 8 bases line up with TRBD1. The CDR3 covers 16 residues. Germline CDR1 and CDR2: KGHDR and SFDVKD. V shed 2 bases and J 4 bases; nucleotides not matched to a gene: 7. CDR3 in amino acids: CATSDSYRGLADTQYF. The CDR3 coding sequence is TGTGCCACCAGTGATTCGTACAGGGGGTTGGCAGATACGCAGTATTTT.

This clonotype was counted many times. This chain links TRBV11-2 with TRBJ2-3; TRBD2 aligns across 10 bases. The CDR3 sequence is 17 residues long. The V and J ends lost 3 bases and 1 base, in that order; junction bases with no gene match: 7. CDR1 is SGHAT, CDR2 FQNNGV, per germline. The CDR3 DNA reads as TGTGCCAGCAGCTTTAGCGGGGGGCCGTCTCGCACAGATACGCAGTATTTT. Translated: CASSFSGGPSRTDTQYF.

This clonotype was observed at least ten times. The CDR3 DNA reads TGTGCCAGCAGTTGGGCAACTAATGAAAAACTGTTTTTT. It codes for CASSWATNEKLFF. The chain has TRBV28 and TRBJ1-4; D call uncertain. The CDR3 has 13 residues. Trimming left V 4 bases short and J 0 bases short, with 3 bases between. The V gene's germline CDR1 is MDHEN and CDR2 SYDVKM.

This clonotype came up many times. CDR3 sequence reads: CASSYANRGQGTEAFF. CDR3 nucleotides: TGTGCCAGCAGTTACGCCAACAGGGGACAGGGCACTGAAGCTTTCTTT. V and J are TRBV6-6 and TRBJ1-1, with 9 bases identical to TRBD1. The CDR3 extends over 16 amino acids. V was clipped by 2 bases and J by 4 bases; unmatched bases: 8. The V gene's germline CDR1 is MNHNY and CDR2 SVGAGI (reference sequence).

This clonotype has only a few counts. V usage is TRBV29-1 and J usage is TRBJ1-1; 9 nucleotides match TRBD1. J gave up 3 bases and V 5 bases, and 7 bases lay outside the gene matches. The CDR3 is 14 amino acids. CDR1 and CDR2 (germline): SQVTM, ANQGSEA. CDR3 bases: TGCAGCGTTTCCGGACAGGGGAGAGACACTGAAGCTTTCTTT. It yields the protein CSVSGQGRDTEAFF.

As to this clonotype: A much larger clone sits a single nucleotide away, making a read error possible. The chain links TRBV28 to TRBJ2-4; D remains ambiguous. The CDR3 totals 15 residues. Deletions cut 5 bases from V and 1 base from J, with 12 bases between. Germline-derived CDR1 and CDR2 are MDHEN and SYDVKM. For the CDR3, the DNA is TGTGCCAGCAGTATGAACAGATGGGCCAAAAACATTCAGTACTTC. This sequence encodes CASSMNRWAKNIQYF.

The rearrangement joins TRBV6-6 to TRBJ2-7; D is undetermined. The CDR3 is 13 amino acids. Trimming pared 0 bases from V and 5 bases from J, leaving 8 bases between. Germline V CDR1 and CDR2: MNHNY, SVGAGI (reference sequence). The CDR3 coding sequence is TGTGCCAGCAGTTACTCGATTGGAGACGAGCAGTACTTC. Encoded protein: CASSYSIGDEQYF.

This clonotype was seen at least ten times. The chain recombines TRBV5-4 with TRBJ2-1, with 10 bases lining up with TRBD1. V lost 0 bases to trimming and J lost 3 bases; unmatched junction nucleotides: 0. From germline, CDR1 is SGHNT and CDR2 YYREEE (reference sequence). This CDR3 is 15 amino acids long. CDR3 DNA: TGTGCCAGCAGCTTGGGGACAGGGGGCTACAATGAGCAGTTCTTC. It specifies CASSLGTGGYNEQFF.

The sample holds many counts of this clonotype. The rearrangement uses TRBV5-1 and TRBJ1-4, with 8 bases lining up with TRBD1. This CDR3 spans 14 amino acids. V lost 5 bases to trimming and J lost 5 bases; unmatched junction nucleotides: 5. The germline V gene has CDR1 SGHRS and CDR2 YFSETQ. CDR3 bases: TGCGCCAGCAGAGGTAGACAGGGGAATGAAAAACTGTTTTTT. Protein sequence: CASRGRQGNEKLFF.

This clonotype has ten or more counts. The chain recombines TRBV7-8 with TRBJ1-3, with D perhaps TRBD1 (6 bases). CDR3 length equals 17 residues. Trimming stripped 6 bases from V and 4 bases from J, with 22 bases between. Germline CDR1 SGHVS, CDR2 FQNEAQ. The CDR3 region has the DNA TGTGCCAGCAGTTCAACCAGGGGAGGGGTTTTAGGAAACACCATATATTTT. Protein product: CASSSTRGGVLGNTIYF. Variable domain in full (rest from reference TRBV7-8 and TRBJ1-3): GAGVSQSPRYKVAKRGQDVALRCDPISGHVSLFWYQQALGQGPEFLTYFQNEAQLDKSGLPSDRFFAERPEGSVSTLKIQRTQQEDSAVYLCASSSTRGGVLGNTIYFGEGSWLTVV.

This clonotype was detected many times. The chain recombines TRBV7-2 with TRBJ1-5; D possibly corresponds to TRBD1 (5 bases). The CDR3 covers 13 residues. Germline values: CDR1 SGHTA, CDR2 FQGNSA. Trimming removed 1 base from V and 9 bases from J, with 10 bases in between. For the CDR3, the DNA is TGTGCCAGCAGCTTAGGGCAGGGTACGCCCCAGCATTTT. It specifies CASSLGQGTPQHF.

About this clonotype: No conserved phenylalanine or tryptophan is present at the end of the CDR3, so a read error is the likely explanation. No DNA is shown, since the ends of the CDR3 on it are uncertain; the CDR3 is the one TCRdb lists. This rearrangement joins TRBV9 to TRBJ2-5. The CDR3 numbers 13 amino acids, ends counted. The germline gives CDR1 SGDLS, CDR2 YYNGEE. The CDR3 sequence is CASSGPDGETQEC.

A note on this clonotype: This may come from a read error, since a much larger clone is one base off. The CDR3 does not end in the conserved phenylalanine or tryptophan, so this is likely a read error. This sequence joins TRBV20-1 and TRBJ1-1; D not resolved. This CDR3 has 11 amino acids. V was clipped by 2 bases and J by 4 bases, with 5 bases between them. The germline gives CDR1 DFQATT, CDR2 SNEGSKA (reference sequence). CDR3 coding DNA: TGCAGTGCTAGAAAAAGCACTGAAGCTTTCCTT. This sequence encodes CSARKSTEAFL.

This clonotype was observed many times. The chain couples TRBV28 to TRBJ2-3; D is ambiguous. This CDR3 region has 13 residues. The germline V and J ends were trimmed by 1 base and 8 bases, with 10 bases remaining between them. CDR1 and CDR2 from the germline V gene are MDHEN and SYDVKM. CDR3 DNA: TGTGCCAGCAGTTTATTGGGTGGTGGTACGCAGTATTTT. This translates into CASSLLGGGTQYF.

This clonotype was seen ten or more times. In nucleotides, the CDR3 is TGTGCCAGCAGTCTATCGACAGGACTAAACACCGGGGAGCTGTTTTTT. It specifies CASSLSTGLNTGELFF. This rearrangement joins TRBV6-2 or TRBV6-3 to TRBJ2-2; D is perhaps TRBD1 or TRBD2 (6 bases each). V lost 5 bases to trimming and J lost 2 bases, with 15 bases between them. Germline loops: CDR1 MNHEY, CDR2 SVGEGT. The CDR3 spans 16 residues.

The chain combines TRBV5-1 with TRBJ2-3, with D tentatively TRBD1 or TRBD2 (6 bases each). This CDR3 contains 16 residues. The germline V gene encodes CDR1 SGHRS and CDR2 YFSETQ. V gave up 5 bases and J gave up 3 bases, with 19 bases separating them. In DNA, the CDR3 is TGCGCCAGCAGGCTTCCCGGGGGCGCGGGAACAGATACGCAGTATTTT. Its translation: CASRLPGGAGTDTQYF.

This clonotype has only a few counts. V usage is TRBV5-1 and J usage is TRBJ2-3; TRBD2 matches 8 bases. In germline, CDR1 is SGHRS, CDR2 YFSETQ. The junction had 5 bases not matched to a gene; V was cut back by 2 bases and J by 0 bases. This CDR3 has 16 residues. The CDR3 region is CASSLGLAESTDTQYF. The CDR3 coding sequence is TGCGCCAGCAGCTTAGGACTAGCAGAGAGCACAGATACGCAGTATTTT.

This clonotype has a handful of counts. The genes are TRBV4-1 and TRBJ2-2; the D gene is possibly TRBD1 (6 bases). The V gene lost 5 bases and the J gene lost 9 bases, with 16 bases spanning the gap. In germline, CDR1 is MGHRA, CDR2 YSYEKL. The CDR3 sequence is 14 residues long. This chain's CDR3 is CASSEQGSGRELFF. The CDR3 bases are TGCGCCAGCAGCGAACAGGGATCGGGGCGGGAGCTGTTTTTT.

This clonotype has more than one count but fewer than ten. The V and J genes are TRBV16 and TRBJ1-2; D is undetermined. V lost 1 base and J lost 4, with 16 bases in between. CDR3 length equals 16 residues. The germline V gene has CDR1 KGHSY and CDR2 FQNENV. CDR3 in DNA: TGTGCCAGCAGCCAATTTTTGGGTGCGGGGTTCTATGGCTACACCTTC. It encodes CASSQFLGAGFYGYTF. Filled out from reference TRBV16 and TRBJ1-2, the complete variable domain reads GEEVAQTPKHLVRGEGQKAKLYCAPIKGHSYVFWYQQVLKNEFKFLISFQNENVFDETGMPKERFSAKCLPNSPCSLEIQATKLEDSAVYFCASSQFLGAGFYGYTFGSGTRLTVV.

This clonotype was seen more than once but under ten times. The chain carries TRBV7-2 and TRBJ1-1; no reliable D call. The CDR3 spans 15 residues. The ends were cut back, 5 bases at V and 3 bases at J, with 16 bases in the middle. The germline V gene encodes CDR1 SGHTA and CDR2 FQGNSA. The CDR3 nucleotides are TGTGCCAGCAGCCGTGACCCACAACGATACACTGAAGCTTTCTTT. It specifies CASSRDPQRYTEAFF.

This clonotype was found a few times. At one boundary the junction diverges from the germline segment, which might be a read error. The V call is TRBV12-3 or TRBV12-4, the J call TRBJ2-3, with D uncertain. The CDR3 runs 11 residues. CDR3 coding DNA: TGTGGCAGCAGAGAGTCAGATACGCAGTATTTT. It codes for CGSRESDTQYF.